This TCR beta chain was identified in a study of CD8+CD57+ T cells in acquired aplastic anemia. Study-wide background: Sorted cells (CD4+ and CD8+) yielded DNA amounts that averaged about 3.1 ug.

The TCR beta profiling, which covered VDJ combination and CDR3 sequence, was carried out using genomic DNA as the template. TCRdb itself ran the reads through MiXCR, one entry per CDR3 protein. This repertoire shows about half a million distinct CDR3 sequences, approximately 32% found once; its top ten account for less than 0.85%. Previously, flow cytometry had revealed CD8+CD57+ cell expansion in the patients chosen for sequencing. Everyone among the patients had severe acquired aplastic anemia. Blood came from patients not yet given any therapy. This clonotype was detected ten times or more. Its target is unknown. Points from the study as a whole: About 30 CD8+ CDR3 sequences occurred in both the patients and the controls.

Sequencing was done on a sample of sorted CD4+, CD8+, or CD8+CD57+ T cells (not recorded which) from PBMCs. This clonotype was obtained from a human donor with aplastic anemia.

The DNA for the CDR3 is TGTGCCAGCAGCTTAGATCGGACAGACCTGAATTCACCCCTCCACTTT. Translating it yields CASSLDRTDLNSPLHF. The gene calls are TRBV11-2 and TRBJ1-6; D possibly corresponds to TRBD1 (6 bases). Germline CDR1 and CDR2: SGHAT and FQNNGV. There are 16 residues in the CDR3. Trimming removed 0 bases at V and 7 bases at J, with 13 bases between.